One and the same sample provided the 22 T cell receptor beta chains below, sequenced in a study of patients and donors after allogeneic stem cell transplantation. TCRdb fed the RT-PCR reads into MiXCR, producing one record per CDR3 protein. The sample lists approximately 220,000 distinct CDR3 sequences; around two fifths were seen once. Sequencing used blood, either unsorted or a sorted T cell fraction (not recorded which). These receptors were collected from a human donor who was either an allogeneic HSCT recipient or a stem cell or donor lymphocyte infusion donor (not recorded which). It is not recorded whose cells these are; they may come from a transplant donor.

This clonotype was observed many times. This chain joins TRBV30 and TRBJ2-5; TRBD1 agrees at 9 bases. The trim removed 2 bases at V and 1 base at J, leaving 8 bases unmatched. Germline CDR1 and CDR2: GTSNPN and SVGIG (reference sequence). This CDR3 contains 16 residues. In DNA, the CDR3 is TGTGCCTGGAGTAGGGACAGGGTGCGGGTCCAAGAGACCCAGTACTTC. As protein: CAWSRDRVRVQETQYF.

The CDR3 bases are TGCAGTGCTCCACCGACTAGTATACTCGAGCAGTACTTC. This encodes CSAPPTSILEQYF. The V and J genes are TRBV20-1 and TRBJ2-7; tentative D call: TRBD2 (6 bases). V gave up 5 bases and J gave up 6 bases, with 17 bases separating them. The CDR3 totals 13 residues. CDR1 and CDR2 from the germline V gene are DFQATT and SNEGSKA (reference sequence).

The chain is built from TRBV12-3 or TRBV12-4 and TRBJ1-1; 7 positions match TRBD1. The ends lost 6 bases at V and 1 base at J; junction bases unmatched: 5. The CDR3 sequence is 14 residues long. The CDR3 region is CASRPGTANTEAFF. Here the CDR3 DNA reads TGTGCCAGCAGACCCGGGACAGCGAACACTGAAGCTTTCTTT.

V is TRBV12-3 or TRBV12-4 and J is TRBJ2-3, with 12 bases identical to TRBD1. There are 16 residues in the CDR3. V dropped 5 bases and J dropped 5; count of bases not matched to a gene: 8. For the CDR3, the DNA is TGTGCCAGCAGTCGGGGACAGGGGGCGCTTCAAGATACGCAGTATTTT. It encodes CASSRGQGALQDTQYF.

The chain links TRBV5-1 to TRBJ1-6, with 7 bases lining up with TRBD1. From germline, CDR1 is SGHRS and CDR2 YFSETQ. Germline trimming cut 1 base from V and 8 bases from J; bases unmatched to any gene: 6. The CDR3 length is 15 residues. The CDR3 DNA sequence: TGCGCCAGCAGCTTGCAGGACAGGCGAGATTCACCCCTCCACTTT. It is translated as CASSLQDRRDSPLHF.

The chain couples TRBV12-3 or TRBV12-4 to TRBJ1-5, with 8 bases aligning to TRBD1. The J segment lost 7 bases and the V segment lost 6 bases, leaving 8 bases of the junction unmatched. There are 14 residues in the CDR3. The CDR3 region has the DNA TGTGCCAGCAGACCCCAGGGGGCCCAACAGCCCCAGCATTTT. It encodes CASRPQGAQQPQHF.

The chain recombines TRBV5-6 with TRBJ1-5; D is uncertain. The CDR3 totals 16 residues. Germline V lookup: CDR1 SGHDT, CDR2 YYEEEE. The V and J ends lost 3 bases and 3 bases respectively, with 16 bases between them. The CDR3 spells CASSSWAIENNQPQHF. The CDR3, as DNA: TGTGCCAGCAGCTCTTGGGCGATTGAGAACAATCAGCCCCAGCATTTT.

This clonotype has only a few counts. The CDR3 sequence: CASSAGRANYGYTF. CDR3 nucleotide sequence: TGTGCCAGCTCGGCAGGACGAGCTAACTATGGCTACACCTTC. The V call is TRBV9, the J call TRBJ1-2; D gene unclear. The CDR3 covers 14 residues. The germline V gene has CDR1 SGDLS and CDR2 YYNGEE. V gave up 7 bases and J gave up 0 bases, with 13 bases separating them.

CDR3 residues: CAIWDPGDEQYF. The CDR3 coding sequence is TGTGCCATCTGGGACCCGGGGGACGAGCAGTACTTC. The rearrangement uses TRBV10-3 and TRBJ2-7; D is perhaps TRBD2 (6 bases). Germline V lookup: CDR1 ENHRY, CDR2 SYGVKD. Trimming shortened V by 8 bases and J by 5 bases, and 13 bases separated the two germline ends. The CDR3 contains 12 residues.

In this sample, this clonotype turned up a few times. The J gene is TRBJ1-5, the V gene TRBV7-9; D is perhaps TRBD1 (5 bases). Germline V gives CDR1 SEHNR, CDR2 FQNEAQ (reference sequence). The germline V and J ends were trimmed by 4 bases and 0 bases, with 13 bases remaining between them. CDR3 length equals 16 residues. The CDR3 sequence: CASSSGPPGSNQPQHF. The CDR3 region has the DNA TGTGCCAGCAGCTCGGGGCCCCCAGGTAGCAATCAGCCCCAGCATTTT.

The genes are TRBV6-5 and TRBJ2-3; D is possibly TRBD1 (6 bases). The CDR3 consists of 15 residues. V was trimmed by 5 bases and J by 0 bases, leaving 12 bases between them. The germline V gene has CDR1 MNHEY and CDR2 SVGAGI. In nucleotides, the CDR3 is TGTGCCAGCAGTCCCCAGGGGTCCAGCACAGATACGCAGTATTTT. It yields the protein CASSPQGSSTDTQYF.

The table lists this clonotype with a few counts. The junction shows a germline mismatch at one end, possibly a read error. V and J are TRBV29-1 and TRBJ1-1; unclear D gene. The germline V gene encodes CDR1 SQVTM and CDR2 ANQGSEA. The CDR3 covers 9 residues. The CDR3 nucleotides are TGCAGCGTGGAAGTCGAAGCTTTCTTT. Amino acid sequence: CSVEVEAFF. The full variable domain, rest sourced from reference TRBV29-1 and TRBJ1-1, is SAVISQKPSRDICQRGTSLTIQCQVDSQVTMMFWYRQQPGQSLTLIATANQGSEATYESGFVIDKFPISRPNLTFSTLTVSNMSPEDSSIYLCSVEVEAFFGQGTRLTVV.

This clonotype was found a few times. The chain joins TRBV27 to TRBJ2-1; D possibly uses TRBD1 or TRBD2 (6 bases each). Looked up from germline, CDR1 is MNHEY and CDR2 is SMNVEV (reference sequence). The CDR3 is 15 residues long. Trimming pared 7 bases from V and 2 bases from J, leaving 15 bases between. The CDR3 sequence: CASTSEEGAYNEQFF. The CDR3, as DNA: TGTGCCAGCACCTCGGAGGAGGGGGCCTACAATGAGCAGTTCTTC.

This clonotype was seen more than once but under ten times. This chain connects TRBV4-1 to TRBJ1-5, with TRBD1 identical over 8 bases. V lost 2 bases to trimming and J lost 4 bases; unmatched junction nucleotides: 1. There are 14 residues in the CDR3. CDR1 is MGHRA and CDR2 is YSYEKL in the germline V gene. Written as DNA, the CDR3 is TGCGCCAGCAGCCAACGGACAGGGAATCAGCCCCAGCATTTT. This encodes CASSQRTGNQPQHF.

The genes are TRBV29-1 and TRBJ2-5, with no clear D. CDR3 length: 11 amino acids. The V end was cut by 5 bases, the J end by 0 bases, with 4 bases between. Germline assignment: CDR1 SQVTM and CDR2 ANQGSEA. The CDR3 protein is CSVQDQETQYF. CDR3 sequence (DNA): TGCAGCGTTCAGGACCAAGAGACCCAGTACTTC.

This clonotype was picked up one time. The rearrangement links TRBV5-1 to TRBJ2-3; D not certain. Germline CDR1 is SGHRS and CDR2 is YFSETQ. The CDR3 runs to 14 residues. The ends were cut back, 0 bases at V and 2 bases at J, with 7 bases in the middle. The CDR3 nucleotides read TGCGCCAGCAGCTTGGCTGGCAACACAGATACGCAGTATTTT. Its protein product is CASSLAGNTDTQYF.

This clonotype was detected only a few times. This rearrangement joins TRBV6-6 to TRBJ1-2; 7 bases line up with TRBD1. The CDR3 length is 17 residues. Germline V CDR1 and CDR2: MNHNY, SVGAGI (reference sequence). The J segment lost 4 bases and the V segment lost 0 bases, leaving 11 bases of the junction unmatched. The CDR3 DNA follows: TGTGCCAGCAGTTACTCCGTGGGACAGCAATCTTTCTATGGCTACACCTTC. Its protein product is CASSYSVGQQSFYGYTF.

This chain's CDR3 is CASSQDKRRDTEAFF. The CDR3 DNA sequence: TGTGCCAGCAGCCAAGATAAGAGGAGGGACACTGAAGCTTTCTTT. The V and J genes are TRBV4-2 and TRBJ1-1; no clear D. Trimming pared 0 bases from V and 3 bases from J, leaving 11 bases between. CDR1 is LGHNA and CDR2 is YNFKEQ in the germline V gene. This CDR3 comprises 15 residues.

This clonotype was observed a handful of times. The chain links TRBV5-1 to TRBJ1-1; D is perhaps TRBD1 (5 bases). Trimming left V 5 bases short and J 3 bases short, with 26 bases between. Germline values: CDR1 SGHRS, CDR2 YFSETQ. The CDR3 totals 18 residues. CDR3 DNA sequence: TGCGCCAGCAGACTTCTAGACGGCGGGGACGATATGGACACTGAAGCTTTCTTT. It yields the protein CASRLLDGGDDMDTEAFF.

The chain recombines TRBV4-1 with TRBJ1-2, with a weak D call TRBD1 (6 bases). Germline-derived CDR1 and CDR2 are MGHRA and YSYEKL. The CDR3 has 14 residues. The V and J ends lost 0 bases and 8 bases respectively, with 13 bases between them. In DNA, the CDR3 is TGCGCCAGCAGCCAAGACCCGGGACACGGAGGCTACACCTTC. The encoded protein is CASSQDPGHGGYTF.

In DNA form, the CDR3 reads TGCGCCAGCAGCACCCTTATGGAGGACTCGCAGTATTTT. Translation: CASSTLMEDSQYF. V usage is TRBV5-1 and J usage is TRBJ2-3, with a possible D match to TRBD2 (5 bases). The germline V gene has CDR1 SGHRS and CDR2 YFSETQ. Trimming took off 4 bases at V and 10 bases at J, with 16 bases between the two ends. CDR3 length: 13 amino acids.

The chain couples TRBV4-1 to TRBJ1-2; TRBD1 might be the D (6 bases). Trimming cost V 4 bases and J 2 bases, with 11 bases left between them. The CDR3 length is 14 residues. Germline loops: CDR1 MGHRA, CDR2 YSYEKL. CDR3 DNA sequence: TGCGCCAGCAGCCCTCCTACAGGGAACTATGGCTACACCTTC. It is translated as CASSPPTGNYGYTF.